This TCR beta chain emerged from a study of early T cells in non-severe SARS-CoV-2 infection. Study-level background: Sequenced bulk RNA came from whole blood that was unsorted, and chains were unpaired.

Study conclusions and caveats: Matches to VDJdb favored anti-spike CD8 responses and missed private and CD4 specificities.

This clonotype was detected a few times. Its antigen remains unidentified. This CDR3 contains 14 residues. Germline V CDR1 and CDR2: LGHNA, YNFKEQ. V lost 2 bases and J 1 base, leaving 7 bases between the germline ends. cDNA molecules, individually, were tagged with unique molecular identifiers. One entry per CDR3 protein results from TCRdb running MiXCR on the 5' RACE reads. Of tens of thousands of distinct CDR3 sequences listed, more than 10% were seen once; the top ten hold roughly 4.5%. This sequence was found in an adult who was a healthcare worker with PCR-confirmed SARS-CoV-2 infection or an uninfected control (not recorded which). This chain uses TRBV4-2 with TRBJ2-3; D call uncertain. This specimen was whole blood, taken at baseline. The CDR3 here is CASSQMTRTDTQYF. CDR3 in DNA: TGTGCCAGCAGCCAAATGACTCGCACAGATACGCAGTATTTT.